A selection of T cell receptor beta chains follows, all from one sample in a study of T-cell memory formation after mild COVID-19. TCRdb recomputed calls from the 5' RACE reads with MiXCR, one row per CDR3 protein. The data hold approximately 150,000 distinct CDR3 sequences, with approximately 14% observed a single time. Sequenced input: PBMCs or a T cell subset sorted from them (not recorded which). The receptors come from an adult woman who had mild COVID-19 (a few samples of this study predate the infection). Cell type and time point are not known. The CDR3 runs from the conserved cysteine through the conserved F or W. Each record gives: J gene, D gene, CDR3 length, clone size, V gene, CDR3 protein, CDR3 DNA. The D gene is left open where the match is weak. Size tells how often a clone was seen (once, few, many) or the class of an expanded clone, and some rows leave it out.

>TRBJ2-6|TRBD2|17|-|TRBV20-1
CSASKAGGAGGANVLTF
TGCAGTGCTAGTAAGGCGGGGGGCGCCGGTGGGGCCAACGTCCTGACTTTC
>TRBJ2-2|TRBD1|16|few|TRBV15
CATSGGTGHYPGELFF
TGTGCCACCAGCGGAGGGACAGGGCATTATCCCGGGGAGCTGTTTTTT
>TRBJ2-3|-|15|-|TRBV7-9
CASSLRGASTDTQYF
TGTGCCAGCAGCTTACGGGGGGCCAGCACAGATACGCAGTATTTT
>TRBJ2-1|-|17|few|TRBV5-1
CASSLRERTLSYNEQFF
TGCGCCAGCAGCTTGCGGGAGCGGACACTCTCCTACAATGAGCAGTTCTTC
>TRBJ2-1|TRBD2|16|-|TRBV12-3/TRBV12-4
CASSFSGTSGNNEQFF
TGTGCCAGCAGTTTCTCCGGGACTAGCGGAAACAATGAGCAGTTCTTC
>TRBJ1-4|TRBD1|14|few|TRBV13
CASSLYRGNEKLFF
TGTGCCAGCAGCTTATACAGGGGAAATGAAAAACTGTTTTTT
>TRBJ1-2|TRBD1|16|few|TRBV5-1
CASTFLPGQWDYGYTF
TGCGCCAGCACCTTTTTACCGGGACAGTGGGACTATGGCTACACCTTC
>TRBJ2-3|TRBD2|14|-|TRBV27
CASRGLALTDTQYF
TGTGCCAGCAGGGGACTAGCACTCACAGATACGCAGTATTTT
>TRBJ2-1|TRBD1|14|few|TRBV12-3/TRBV12-4
CASSTRQGYGEQFF
TGTGCCAGCAGTACCCGACAGGGTTATGGTGAGCAGTTCTTC
>TRBJ1-4|TRBD1|16|-|TRBV7-6
CASSPAYPTGSEKLFF
TGTGCCAGCAGTCCCGCCTACCCGACAGGGAGCGAAAAACTGTTTTTT
>TRBJ2-1|-|13|few|TRBV5-1
CASSLAVGGEQFF
TGCGCCAGCAGCTTGGCCGTGGGTGGTGAGCAGTTCTTC
>TRBJ2-2|-|16|-|TRBV5-1
CASSLARNSFDGELFF
TGCGCCAGCAGCTTGGCCAGGAATAGCTTTGACGGGGAGCTGTTTTTT
>TRBJ1-1|TRBD1|15|few|TRBV6-6
CASSYPQGARTEAFF
TGTGCCAGCAGTTACCCACAGGGGGCTCGGACTGAAGCTTTCTTT
>TRBJ2-5|-|12|few|TRBV20-1
CSARRTGETQYF
TGCAGTGCCCGGAGGACGGGGGAGACCCAGTACTTC
>TRBJ1-2|TRBD1|11|few|TRBV29-1
CSTDRVDGYTF
TGCAGCACCGACAGGGTAGATGGCTACACCTTC
>TRBJ2-1|-|13|few|TRBV6-6
CASSYWTEGEQFF
TGTGCCAGCAGTTACTGGACCGAGGGTGAGCAGTTCTTC
>TRBJ2-2|TRBD1|16|-|TRBV20-1
CSARDGTGRNTGELFF
TGCAGTGCTAGAGATGGGACAGGGAGAAACACCGGGGAGCTGTTTTTT
>TRBJ1-1|-|15|-|TRBV11-2
CASSLIGTGNTEAFF
TGTGCCAGCAGCTTGATCGGGACGGGGAACACTGAAGCTTTCTTT